The next 3 T cell receptor beta chains were all read from a single sample in a study of T cell changes during pregnancy in multiple sclerosis. TCRdb keeps only in-frame clones here, not all; method: immunoSEQ multiplex PCR. The table records around 49,000 clones, around 90% of them present only once. The specimen comprised peripheral blood, sampled after pregnancy. These receptors all stem from a female donor in good health, enrolled as a control in a pregnancy study.

V usage is TRBV6-6 and J usage is TRBJ2-2; D not resolved. Germline assignment: CDR1 MNHNY and CDR2 SVGAGI (reference sequence). The CDR3 runs to 14 residues. V was cut by 5 bases and J by 5 bases, with 12 bases left in between. CDR3 bases: TGTGCCAGCAGTCCCTTGGGCCCAACCGGGGAGCTGTTTTTT. Translating gives CASSPLGPTGELFF.

The chain uses TRBV28 and TRBJ1-1; D is uncertain. Germline CDR1 and CDR2: MDHEN and SYDVKM. Trimming shortened V by 6 bases and J by 2 bases, and 22 bases separated the two germline ends. This CDR3 spans 17 amino acids. Here the CDR3 reads CASRFTSAGARNTEAFF. In DNA, the CDR3 is TGTGCCAGCAGATTTACGTCCGCGGGAGCTAGAAACACTGAAGCTTTCTTT. The variable domain in full, completed from reference TRBV28 and TRBJ1-1, reads DVKVTQSSRYLVKRTGEKVFLECVQDMDHENMFWYRQDPGLGLRLIYFSYDVKMKEKGDIPEGYSVSREKKERFSLILESASTNQTSMYLCASRFTSAGARNTEAFFGQGTRLTVV.

The sample holds one count of this clone. This chain connects TRBV19 to TRBJ1-5, with TRBD1 as a possible D gene (5 bases). In germline, CDR1 is LNHDA, CDR2 SQIVND (reference sequence). Trimming took 2 bases from V and 1 from J, leaving 15 bases between them. The CDR3 contains 17 residues. The CDR3 bases are TGTGCCAGTAGTATACCTTCAGGGCAGTCGAGCAATCAGCCCCAGCATTTT. Protein product: CASSIPSGQSSNQPQHF.